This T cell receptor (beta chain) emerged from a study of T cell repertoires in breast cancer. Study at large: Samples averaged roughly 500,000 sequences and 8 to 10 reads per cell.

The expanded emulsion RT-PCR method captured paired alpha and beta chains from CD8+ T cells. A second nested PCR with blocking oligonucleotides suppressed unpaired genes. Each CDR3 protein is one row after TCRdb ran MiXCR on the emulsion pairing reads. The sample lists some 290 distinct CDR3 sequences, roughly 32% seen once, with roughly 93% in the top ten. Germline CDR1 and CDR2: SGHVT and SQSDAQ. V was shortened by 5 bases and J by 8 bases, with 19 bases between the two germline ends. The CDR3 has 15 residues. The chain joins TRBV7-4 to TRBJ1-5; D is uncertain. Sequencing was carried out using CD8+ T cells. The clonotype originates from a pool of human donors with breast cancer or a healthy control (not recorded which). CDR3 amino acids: CASSPLIGLGKPQHF. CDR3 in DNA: TGTGCCAGCAGCCCCCTGATAGGTTTAGGGAAGCCCCAGCATTTT.